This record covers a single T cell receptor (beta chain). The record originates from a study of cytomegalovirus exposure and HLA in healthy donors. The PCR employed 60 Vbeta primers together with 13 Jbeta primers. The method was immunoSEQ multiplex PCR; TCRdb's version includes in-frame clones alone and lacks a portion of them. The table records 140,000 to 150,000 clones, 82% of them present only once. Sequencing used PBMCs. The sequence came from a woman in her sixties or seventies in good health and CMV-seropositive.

CDR3 loop: CASSEQGQGYGYTF. CDR3 DNA sequence: TGTGCCAGTAGTGAACAGGGGCAAGGCTATGGCTACACCTTC. The J gene is TRBJ1-2, the V gene TRBV19, with 7 bases fitting TRBD1. This CDR3 region has 14 residues. Germline trimming cut 5 bases from V and 4 bases from J; bases unmatched to any gene: 7. The germline CDR1 and CDR2 sequences are LNHDA and SQIVND (reference sequence).